This TCR beta chain was sequenced during a study of T cell changes during pregnancy in multiple sclerosis. Per the germline V gene, CDR1 is MNHEY and CDR2 is SMNVEV (reference sequence). V shed 4 bases, J shed 1 base, and the junction held 6 bases outside the gene matches. CDR3 length equals 15 residues. Clones were read by immunoSEQ multiplex PCR, and TCRdb kept only the in-frame ones, dropping some. The table has 45,000 to 60,000 clones, 90% seen once; the top ten hold roughly 3%. The receptor comes from a female donor with multiple sclerosis, enrolled in a pregnancy study. The chain is built from TRBV27 and TRBJ2-5; 7 nucleotides align to TRBD1. This specimen consisted of CD8+ T cells from peripheral blood mononuclear cells, obtained before pregnancy. In DNA form, the CDR3 reads TGTGCCAGCAGTTCATACAGGGGATCCCAAGAGACCCAGTACTTC. This gives the protein CASSSYRGSQETQYF.